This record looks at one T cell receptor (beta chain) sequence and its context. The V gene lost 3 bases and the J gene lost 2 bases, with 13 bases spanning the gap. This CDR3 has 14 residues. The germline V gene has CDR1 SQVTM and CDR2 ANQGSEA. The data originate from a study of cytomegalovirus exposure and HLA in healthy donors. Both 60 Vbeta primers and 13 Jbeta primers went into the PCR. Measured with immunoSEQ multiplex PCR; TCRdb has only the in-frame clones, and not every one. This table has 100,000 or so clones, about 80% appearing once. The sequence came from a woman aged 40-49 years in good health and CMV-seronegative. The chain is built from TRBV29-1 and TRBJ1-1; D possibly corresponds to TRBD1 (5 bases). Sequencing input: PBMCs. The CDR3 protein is CSVDGQGRNTEAFF. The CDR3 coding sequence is TGCAGCGTTGATGGTCAGGGTCGAAACACTGAAGCTTTCTTT.